The rows below give T cell receptor beta chains drawn from one sample of a study of shared clonotypes between healthy human individuals. Only in-frame clones appear in the TCRdb table, and some are missing; sequencing was by immunoSEQ multiplex PCR. Here the sample spans millions of clones, 85% to 95% being singletons. The sequenced sample consisted of naive CD4+ T cells sorted from blood. The receptors come from a young man in good health. Each CDR3 is given with its conserved first and last residue. A D gene is named only where the DNA matches it firmly. Part of the rows lack a size; the others show once, few, many or a class for expanded clones.

D gene	clone size	CDR3 length	V gene	J gene	CDR3 protein	CDR3 DNA
TRBD1	.	14	TRBV2	TRBJ2-7	CASSIPGQTYEQYF	TGTGCCAGCAGCATACCGGGACAGACATACGAGCAGTACTTC
TRBD1	.	14	TRBV7-9	TRBJ1-5	CASSLGQGSQPQHF	TGTGCCAGCAGCTTAGGACAGGGTTCTCAGCCCCAGCATTTT
TRBD1	.	16	TRBV5-6	TRBJ1-6	CASSLDRGLFNSPLHF	TGTGCCAGCAGCTTGGACAGGGGGCTCTTTAATTCACCCCTCCACTTT
.	.	13	TRBV2	TRBJ1-4	CASLDPREEKLFF	TGTGCCAGCCTGGACCCCCGAGAGGAAAAACTGTTTTTT
TRBD1	once	17	TRBV7-9	TRBJ2-5	CASSPKGGVTGVETQYF	TGTGCCAGCAGCCCGAAAGGCGGTGTGACAGGGGTAGAGACCCAGTACTTC
TRBD2	.	14	TRBV6-1	TRBJ2-7	CASRGPSGNYEQYF	TGTGCCAGCAGGGGACCTAGCGGGAACTACGAGCAGTACTTC
TRBD1	.	15	TRBV19	TRBJ1-3	CASSMTDRAGNTIYF	TGTGCCAGTAGTATGACAGACAGGGCTGGAAACACCATATATTTT
.	.	15	TRBV5-1	TRBJ1-5	CASSWYNNSNQPQHF	TGCGCCAGCAGCTGGTACAATAATAGCAATCAGCCCCAGCATTTT
.	.	15	TRBV6-1	TRBJ2-6	CASRWAGSGANVLTF	TGTGCCAGCCGATGGGCAGGGTCCGGGGCCAACGTCCTGACTTTC
.	.	17	TRBV6-1	TRBJ2-7	CASSVIQAGASSYEQYF	TGTGCCAGCAGTGTCATCCAAGCAGGGGCTAGCTCCTACGAGCAGTACTTC
.	.	14	TRBV6-5	TRBJ1-2	CASSRGGSEKGYTF	TGTGCCAGCAGTAGAGGAGGGAGCGAGAAAGGCTACACCTTC
.	.	15	TRBV5-1	TRBJ2-7	CASSLAGGFTYEQYF	TGCGCCAGCAGCTTGGCCGGAGGGTTCACCTACGAGCAGTACTTC
.	.	13	TRBV6-1	TRBJ2-5	CASSRLDLGGQYF	TGTGCCAGCAGCCGACTAGATCTAGGGGGCCAGTACTTC
TRBD2	.	15	TRBV2	TRBJ2-7	CASRSTSGVGYEQYF	TGTGCCAGCAGATCCACTAGCGGGGTCGGATACGAGCAGTACTTC
.	.	14	TRBV25-1	TRBJ2-1	CASSARTKNNEQFF	TGTGCCAGCAGTGCCCGGACAAAGAACAATGAGCAGTTCTTC
TRBD1	.	14	TRBV7-8	TRBJ1-5	CASSLATGGQPQHF	TGTGCCAGCAGCTTAGCGACAGGGGGGCAGCCCCAGCATTTT
TRBD1	.	15	TRBV2	TRBJ1-1	CASSKTGSMNTEAFF	TGTGCCAGCAGTAAGACAGGGTCAATGAACACTGAAGCTTTCTTT
.	.	13	TRBV7-7	TRBJ2-7	CASSLKPYYEQYF	TGTGCTAGCAGCTTAAAACCTTACTACGAGCAGTACTTC
TRBD1	.	17	TRBV28	TRBJ1-1	CASSLPPAGGLDTEAFF	TGTGCCAGCAGTTTACCCCCGGCAGGGGGCCTCGACACTGAAGCTTTCTTT
.	.	10	TRBV2	TRBJ2-1	CASRGNEQFF	TGTGCCAGCAGAGGGAATGAGCAGTTCTTC
TRBD1	.	14	TRBV19	TRBJ1-6	CASSAGTGVSPLHF	TGTGCCAGTAGTGCCGGGACAGGGGTATCACCCCTCCACTTT
.	once	15	TRBV6-5	TRBJ1-2	CASSVSGGGNYGYTF	TGTGCCAGCAGTGTGAGTGGCGGGGGTAACTATGGCTACACCTTC
.	.	16	TRBV21-1	TRBJ1-6	CASSKARGSYNSPLHF	TGTGCCAGCAGCAAAGCGCGGGGTTCCTATAATTCACCCCTCCACTTT
.	.	12	TRBV2	TRBJ1-2	CASKGTGRGYTF	TGTGCCAGCAAGGGAACAGGGCGCGGCTACACCTTC
TRBD1	.	15	TRBV11-2	TRBJ2-5	CASSLGQGRQETQYF	TGTGCCAGCAGCTTAGGACAGGGACGCCAAGAGACCCAGTACTTC
.	.	14	TRBV6-6	TRBJ2-7	CASSYVTSSYEQYF	TGTGCCAGCAGTTATGTTACAAGCTCCTACGAGCAGTACTTC
.	.	15	TRBV2	TRBJ2-7	CASREPHGPSYEQYF	TGTGCCAGCAGGGAGCCGCACGGGCCGTCCTACGAGCAGTACTTC
TRBD1	.	16	TRBV2	TRBJ1-1	CASSEVTGTGGERAFF	TGTGCCAGCAGTGAAGTAACTGGGACAGGGGGGGAAAGGGCTTTCTTT
.	.	15	TRBV6-5	TRBJ1-1	CASTPGGGRGTEAFF	TGTGCCAGCACTCCCGGCGGGGGCAGAGGGACTGAAGCTTTCTTT
.	once	12	TRBV12-2	TRBJ2-5	CASRSTARTQYF	TGTGCAAGTCGCTCGACTGCTCGGACCCAGTACTTC
TRBD2	.	14	TRBV5-3	TRBJ2-1	CARKAGESPNEQFF	TGTGCCAGAAAAGCGGGAGAGTCTCCCAATGAGCAGTTCTTC
TRBD1	.	17	TRBV6-1	TRBJ2-5	CASSEMGSGGSQETQYF	TGTGCCAGCAGTGAAATGGGGTCAGGGGGTTCCCAAGAGACCCAGTACTTC
.	.	18	TRBV11-1	TRBJ1-2	CASSLLTGGKRDLVGYTF	TGTGCCAGCAGCCTACTGACGGGCGGGAAAAGGGACTTGGTTGGCTACACCTTC
TRBD2	.	15	TRBV5-1	TRBJ2-5	CASSRLAGAGETQYF	TGCGCCAGCAGCAGGTTAGCGGGGGCCGGAGAGACCCAGTACTTC
TRBD2	.	18	TRBV9	TRBJ2-3	CASSPDRVGLAGTLAQYF	TGTGCCAGCAGCCCCGACAGGGTCGGACTAGCGGGGACACTTGCGCAGTATTTT
TRBD1	.	16	TRBV30	TRBJ2-5	CALELATGTGRETQYF	TGTGCCCTGGAACTGGCCACCGGGACAGGGAGGGAGACCCAGTACTTC
.	.	13	TRBV7-9	TRBJ2-1	CASSLGTYNEQFF	TGTGCCAGCAGCTTAGGGACGTACAATGAGCAGTTCTTC
TRBD1	.	16	TRBV27	TRBJ2-1	CASSPLDRGAYNEQFF	TGTGCCAGCAGTCCCTTGGACAGGGGCGCCTACAATGAGCAGTTCTTC
.	.	15	TRBV6-5	TRBJ2-1	CASSYSSAPYNEQFF	TGTGCCAGCAGTTACTCGTCGGCCCCCTACAATGAGCAGTTCTTC
.	.	14	TRBV2	TRBJ2-2	CASDVRPNTGELFF	TGTGCCAGCGATGTAAGGCCGAACACCGGGGAGCTGTTTTTT
.	.	11	TRBV30	TRBJ1-1	CAWSEEGRAFF	TGTGCCTGGAGTGAGGAGGGGAGGGCTTTCTTT
.	.	17	TRBV6-4	TRBJ2-1	CASSGPILRRSGNEQFF	TGTGCCAGCAGTGGCCCGATTCTTCGCAGGTCGGGGAATGAGCAGTTCTTC